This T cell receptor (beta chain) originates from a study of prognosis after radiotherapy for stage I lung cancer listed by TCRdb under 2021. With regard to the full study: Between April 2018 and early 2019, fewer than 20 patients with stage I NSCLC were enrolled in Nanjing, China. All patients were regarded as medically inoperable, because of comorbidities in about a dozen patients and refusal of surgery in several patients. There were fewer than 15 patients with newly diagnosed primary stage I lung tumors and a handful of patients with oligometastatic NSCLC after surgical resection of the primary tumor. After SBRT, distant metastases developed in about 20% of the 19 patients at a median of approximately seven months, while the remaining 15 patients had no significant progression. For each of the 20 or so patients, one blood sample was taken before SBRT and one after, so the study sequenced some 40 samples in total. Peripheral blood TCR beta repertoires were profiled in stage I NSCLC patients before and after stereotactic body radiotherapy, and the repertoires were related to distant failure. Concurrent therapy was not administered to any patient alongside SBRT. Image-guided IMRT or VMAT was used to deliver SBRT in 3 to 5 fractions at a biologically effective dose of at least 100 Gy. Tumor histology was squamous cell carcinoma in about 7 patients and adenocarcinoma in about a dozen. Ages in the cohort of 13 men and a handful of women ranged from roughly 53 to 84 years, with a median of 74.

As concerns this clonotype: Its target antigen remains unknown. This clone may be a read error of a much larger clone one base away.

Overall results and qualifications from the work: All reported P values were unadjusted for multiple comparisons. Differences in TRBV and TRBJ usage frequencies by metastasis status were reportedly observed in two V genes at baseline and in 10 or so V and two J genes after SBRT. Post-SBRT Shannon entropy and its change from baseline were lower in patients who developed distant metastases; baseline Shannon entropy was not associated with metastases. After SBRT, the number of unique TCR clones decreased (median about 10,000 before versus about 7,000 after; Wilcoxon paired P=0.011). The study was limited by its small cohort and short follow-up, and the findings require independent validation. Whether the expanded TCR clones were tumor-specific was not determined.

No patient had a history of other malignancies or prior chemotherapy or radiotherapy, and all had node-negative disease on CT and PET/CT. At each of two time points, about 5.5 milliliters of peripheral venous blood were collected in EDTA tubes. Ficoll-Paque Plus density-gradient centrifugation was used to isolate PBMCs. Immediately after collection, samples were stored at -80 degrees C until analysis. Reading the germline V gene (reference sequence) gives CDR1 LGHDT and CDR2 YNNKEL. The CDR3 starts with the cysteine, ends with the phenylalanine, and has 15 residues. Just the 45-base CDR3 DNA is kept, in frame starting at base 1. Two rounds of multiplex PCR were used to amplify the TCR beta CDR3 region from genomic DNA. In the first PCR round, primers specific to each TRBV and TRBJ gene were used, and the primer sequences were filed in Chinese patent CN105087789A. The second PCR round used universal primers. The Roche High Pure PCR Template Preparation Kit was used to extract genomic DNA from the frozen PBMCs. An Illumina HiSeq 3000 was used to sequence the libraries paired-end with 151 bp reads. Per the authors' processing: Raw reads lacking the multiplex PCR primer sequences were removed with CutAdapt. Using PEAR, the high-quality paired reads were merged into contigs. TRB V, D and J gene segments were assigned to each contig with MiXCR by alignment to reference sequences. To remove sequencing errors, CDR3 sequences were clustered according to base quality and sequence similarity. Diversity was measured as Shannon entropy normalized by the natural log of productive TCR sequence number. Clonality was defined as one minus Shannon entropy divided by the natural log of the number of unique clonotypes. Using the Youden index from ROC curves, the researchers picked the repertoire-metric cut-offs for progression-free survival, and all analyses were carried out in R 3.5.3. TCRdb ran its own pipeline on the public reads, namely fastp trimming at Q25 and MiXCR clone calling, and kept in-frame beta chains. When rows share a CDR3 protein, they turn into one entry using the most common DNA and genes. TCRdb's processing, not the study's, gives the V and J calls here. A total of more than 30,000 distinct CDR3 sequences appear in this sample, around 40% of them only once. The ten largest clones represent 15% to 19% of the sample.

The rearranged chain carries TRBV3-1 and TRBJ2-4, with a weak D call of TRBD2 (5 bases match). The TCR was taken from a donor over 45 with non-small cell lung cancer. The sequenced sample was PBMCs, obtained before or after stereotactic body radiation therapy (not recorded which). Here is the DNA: TGTGCCAGCGGCCAAGATGCGAGGGTCAAAAACATTCAGTACTTC. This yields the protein CASGQDARVKNIQYF. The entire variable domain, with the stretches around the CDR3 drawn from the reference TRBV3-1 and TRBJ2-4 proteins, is DTAVSQTPKYLVTQMGNDKSIKCEQNLGHDTMYWYKQDSKKFLKIMFSYNNKELIINETVPNRFSPKSPDKAHLNLHINSLELGDSAVYFCASGQDARVKNIQYFGAGTRLSVL.